This T cell receptor beta chain was sequenced in a study of ipilimumab plus nivolumab after autologous stem cell transplantation. Looking at the study overall: Patients received a median of about five ipilimumab and 8 or 9 nivolumab doses.

Generated by immunoSEQ multiplex PCR, the TCRdb table keeps only in-frame clones and is missing some. The data hold just over 40,000 clones, with around 92% observed a single time. Comment on this clone: As yet, its antigen is unknown.

Findings and caveats of the study: Per the authors, repertoire, Treg and microbiota data justify further study.

Ipilimumab, 1 mg/kg, started 14 to 28 days after autologous transplant. Dosing: nivolumab 3 mg/kg IV, weeks 1, 4, 7, 10, then every two weeks to week 26. With 5 bases removed from V and 0 bases from J, the gap between germline ends came to 10 bases. The CDR3 consists of 14 residues. CDR1 is MNHNY and CDR2 is SVGAGI in the germline V gene (reference sequence). The origin of this receptor is a male donor with multiple myeloma. Sequencing was performed on PBMCs, taken in a trial of ipilimumab plus nivolumab as post-transplant consolidation. The chain recombines TRBV6-6 with TRBJ1-1, with D unresolved. The CDR3 sequence: CASSRGRMNTEAFF. Written as DNA, the CDR3 is TGTGCCAGCAGTAGAGGAAGGATGAACACTGAAGCTTTCTTT.